This T cell receptor beta chain was retrieved from a study of blood T cells in healthy people across ages. The V and J ends lost 4 bases and 2 bases, in that order; junction bases with no gene match: 6. This CDR3 spans 16 amino acids. Looked up from germline, CDR1 is ENHRY and CDR2 is SYGVKD. Primed by a sample-barcoded 5' primer and a J-beta primer mix, a second PCR proceeded for 7 to 11 cycles. A single record per CDR3 protein comes from TCRdb applying MiXCR to the 5' RACE reads. Of 500,000 to 700,000 distinct CDR3 sequences listed, about 30% are singletons. The TCR originated in a woman older than 75 in good health. The chain recombines TRBV10-3 with TRBJ2-5; TRBD2 matches at 11 bases. Input material: blood. The CDR3 spells CAISAGLADLQETQYF. The CDR3, as DNA: TGTGCCATCAGTGCGGGACTAGCGGATCTTCAAGAGACCCAGTACTTC.